This TCR beta chain was captured by sequencing in a study of blood T cell repertoires in COVID-19. J was trimmed by 3 bases and V by 6 bases; bases with no gene match: 3. CDR1 is MNHEY, CDR2 SMNVEV, per germline (reference sequence). This CDR3 contains 13 residues. The assay was immunoSEQ multiplex PCR, and TCRdb's table has in-frame clones only and misses some. The data show tens of thousands of clones, roughly 90% seen once. The chain joins TRBV27 to TRBJ2-3, with 7 bases matching TRBD2. This clonotype originated in a woman in her thirties or forties with active or convalescent COVID-19. Sequencing was performed on peripheral blood. The CDR3 DNA reads as TGTGCCAGCAGAGGACTAGGGACAGATACGCAGTATTTT. Its translation is CASRGLGTDTQYF.